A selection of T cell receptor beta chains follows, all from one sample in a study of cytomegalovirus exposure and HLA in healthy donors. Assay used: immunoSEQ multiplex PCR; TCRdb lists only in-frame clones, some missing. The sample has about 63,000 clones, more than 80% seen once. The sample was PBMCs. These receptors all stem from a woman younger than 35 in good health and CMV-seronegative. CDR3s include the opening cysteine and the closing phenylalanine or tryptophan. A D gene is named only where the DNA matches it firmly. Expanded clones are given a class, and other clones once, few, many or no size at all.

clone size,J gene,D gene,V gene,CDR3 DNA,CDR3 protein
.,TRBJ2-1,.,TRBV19,TGTGCCAGTAGCAGGGCGACTCACAATGAGCAGTTCTTC,CASSRATHNEQFF
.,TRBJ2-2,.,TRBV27,TGTGCCAGCAGTTTACAGCCAGGGTGGTCCGGGGAGCTGTTTTTT,CASSLQPGWSGELFF
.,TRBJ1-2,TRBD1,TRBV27,TGTGCCAGCAGTCTGACAGGGGCCCTGAGTTTCGGCTATGGCTACACCTTC,CASSLTGALSFGYGYTF
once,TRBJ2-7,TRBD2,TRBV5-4,TGTGCCAGCAGCCCCCGGGAGGGCCTCGAGCAGTACTTC,CASSPREGLEQYF
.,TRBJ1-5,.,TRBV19,TGTGCCAGTTCCCAGGGGATCGACAATCAGCCCCAGCATTTT,CASSQGIDNQPQHF
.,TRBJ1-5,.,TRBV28,TGTGCCAGCAGTTTATGGGGGCGCTATAGCAATCAGCCCCAGCATTTT,CASSLWGRYSNQPQHF
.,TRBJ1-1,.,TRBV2,TGTGCCAGCAGTGAAGCGGGGGGGGGCAACACTGAAGCTTTCTTT,CASSEAGGGNTEAFF
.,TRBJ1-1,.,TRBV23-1,TGCGCCAGCAGTCGATACAGGGATTTGAAGAACACTGAAGCTTTCTTT,CASSRYRDLKNTEAFF
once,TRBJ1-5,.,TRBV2,TGTGCCAGCAGTGAAGCTTTCCTTACCGGTTATAATCAGCCCCAGCATTTT,CASSEAFLTGYNQPQHF
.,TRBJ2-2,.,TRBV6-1,TGTGCCAGCATTTTTGTGGTACGGACCGGGGAGCTGTTTTTT,CASIFVVRTGELFF
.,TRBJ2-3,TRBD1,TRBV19,TGTGCCAGTACCGGGGACAGGGGTAGTGCAGATACGCAGTATTTT,CASTGDRGSADTQYF
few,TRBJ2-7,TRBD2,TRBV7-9,TGTGCCAGCAGCCCCCCGCTAGCGGGACCCTACGAGCAGTACTTC,CASSPPLAGPYEQYF
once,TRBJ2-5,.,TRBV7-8,TGTGCCAGCAGCCCAGGTGGGGGGTGGGAGACCCAGTACTTC,CASSPGGGWETQYF
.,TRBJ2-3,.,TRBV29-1,TGCAGCGTTGAGGAGCGCACAGATACGCAGTATTTT,CSVEERTDTQYF
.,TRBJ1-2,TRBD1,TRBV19,TGTGCCAGTAGTATGGGAGACAGGGTTGGTGGCTACACCTTC,CASSMGDRVGGYTF
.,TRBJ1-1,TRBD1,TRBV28,TGTGCCAGCAGGCCTCGGACAGGGAGGAATCTGAACACTGAAGCTTTCTTT,CASRPRTGRNLNTEAFF
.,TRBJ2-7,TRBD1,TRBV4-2,TGTGCCAGCAGCCAGATACCGGGACAGGGATCCTACGAGCAGTACTTC,CASSQIPGQGSYEQYF
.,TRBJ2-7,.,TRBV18,TGTGCCAGCTCACCACGGGGAGGGGGGCGAGATCGGTACGAGCAGTACTTC,CASSPRGGGRDRYEQYF
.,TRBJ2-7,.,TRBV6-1,TGTGCCAGCCAGGACGGGAGCTCCTACGAGCAGTACTTC,CASQDGSSYEQYF
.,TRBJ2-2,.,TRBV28,TGTGCCAGCAGCAGTGGCCGTAGCGCCGGGAACACCGGGGAGCTGTTTTTT,CASSSGRSAGNTGELFF